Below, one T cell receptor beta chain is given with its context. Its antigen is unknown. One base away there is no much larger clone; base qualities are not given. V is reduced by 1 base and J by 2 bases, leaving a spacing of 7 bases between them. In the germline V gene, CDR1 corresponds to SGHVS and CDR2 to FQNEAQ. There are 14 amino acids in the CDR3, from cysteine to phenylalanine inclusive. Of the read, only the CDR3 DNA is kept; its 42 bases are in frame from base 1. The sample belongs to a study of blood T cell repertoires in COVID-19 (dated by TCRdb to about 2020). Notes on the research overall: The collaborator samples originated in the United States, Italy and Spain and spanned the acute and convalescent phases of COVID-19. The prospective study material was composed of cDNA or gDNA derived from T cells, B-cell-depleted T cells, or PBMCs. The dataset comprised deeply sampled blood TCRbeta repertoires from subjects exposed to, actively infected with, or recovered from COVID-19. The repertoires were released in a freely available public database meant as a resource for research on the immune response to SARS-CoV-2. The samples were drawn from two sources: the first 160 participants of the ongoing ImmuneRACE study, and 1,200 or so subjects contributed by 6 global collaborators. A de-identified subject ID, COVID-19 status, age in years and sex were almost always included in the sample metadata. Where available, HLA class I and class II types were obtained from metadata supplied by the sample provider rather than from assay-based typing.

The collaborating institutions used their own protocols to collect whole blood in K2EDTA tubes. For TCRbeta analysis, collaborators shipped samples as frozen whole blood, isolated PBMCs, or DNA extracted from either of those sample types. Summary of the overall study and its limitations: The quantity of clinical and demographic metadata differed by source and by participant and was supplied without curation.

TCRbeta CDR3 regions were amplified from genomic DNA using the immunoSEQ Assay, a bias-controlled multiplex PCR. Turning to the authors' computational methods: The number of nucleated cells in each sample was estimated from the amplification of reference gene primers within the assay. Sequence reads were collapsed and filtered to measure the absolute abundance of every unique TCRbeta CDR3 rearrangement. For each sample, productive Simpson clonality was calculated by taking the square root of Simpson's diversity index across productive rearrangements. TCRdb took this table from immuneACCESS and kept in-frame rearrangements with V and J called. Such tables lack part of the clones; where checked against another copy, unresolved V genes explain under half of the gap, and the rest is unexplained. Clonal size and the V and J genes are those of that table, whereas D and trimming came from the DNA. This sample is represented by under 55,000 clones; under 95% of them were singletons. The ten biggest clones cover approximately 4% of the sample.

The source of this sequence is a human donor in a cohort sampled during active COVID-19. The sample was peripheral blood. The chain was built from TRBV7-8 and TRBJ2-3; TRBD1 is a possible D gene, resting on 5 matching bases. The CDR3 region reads CASSLGQYTDTQYF. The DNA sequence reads TGTGCCAGCAGCTTAGGACAGTACACAGATACGCAGTATTTT.